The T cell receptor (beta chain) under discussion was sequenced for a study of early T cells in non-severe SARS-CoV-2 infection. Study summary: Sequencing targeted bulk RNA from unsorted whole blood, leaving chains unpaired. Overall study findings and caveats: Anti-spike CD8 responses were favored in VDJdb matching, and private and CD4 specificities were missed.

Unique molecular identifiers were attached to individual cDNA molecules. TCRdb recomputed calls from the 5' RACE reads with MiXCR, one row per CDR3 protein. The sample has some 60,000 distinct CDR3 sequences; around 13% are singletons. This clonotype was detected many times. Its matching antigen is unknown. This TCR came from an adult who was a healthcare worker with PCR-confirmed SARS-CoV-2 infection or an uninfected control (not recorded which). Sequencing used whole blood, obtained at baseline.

The CDR3 nucleotides are TGTGCCAGCAGTTCACCCAAAGACAGGGGGGGAACTGAAGCTTTCTTT. Its translation: CASSSPKDRGGTEAFF. The chain joins TRBV27 to TRBJ1-1; TRBD1 matches 9 bases. This CDR3 contains 16 residues. The ends lost 4 bases at V and 5 bases at J; junction bases unmatched: 11. The V gene's germline CDR1 is MNHEY and CDR2 SMNVEV (reference sequence).